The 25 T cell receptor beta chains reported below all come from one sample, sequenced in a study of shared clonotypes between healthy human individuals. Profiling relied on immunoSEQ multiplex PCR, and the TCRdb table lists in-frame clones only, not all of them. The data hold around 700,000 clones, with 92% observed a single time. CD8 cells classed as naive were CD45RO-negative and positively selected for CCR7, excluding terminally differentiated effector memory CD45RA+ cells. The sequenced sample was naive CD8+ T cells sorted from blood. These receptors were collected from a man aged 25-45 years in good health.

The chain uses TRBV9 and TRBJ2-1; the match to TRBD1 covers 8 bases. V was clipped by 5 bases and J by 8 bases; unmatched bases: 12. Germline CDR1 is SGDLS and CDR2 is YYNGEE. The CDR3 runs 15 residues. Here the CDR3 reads CASRGGQGGAHEQFF. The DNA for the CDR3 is TGTGCCAGCAGGGGCGGACAGGGTGGTGCCCATGAGCAGTTCTTC.

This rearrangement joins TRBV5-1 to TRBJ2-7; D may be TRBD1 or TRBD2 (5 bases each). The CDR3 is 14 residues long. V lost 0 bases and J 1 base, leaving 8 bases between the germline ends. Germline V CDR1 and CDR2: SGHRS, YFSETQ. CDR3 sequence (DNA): TGCGCCAGCAGCTTGGGAGGGGTATCCTACGAGCAGTACTTC. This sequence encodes CASSLGGVSYEQYF.

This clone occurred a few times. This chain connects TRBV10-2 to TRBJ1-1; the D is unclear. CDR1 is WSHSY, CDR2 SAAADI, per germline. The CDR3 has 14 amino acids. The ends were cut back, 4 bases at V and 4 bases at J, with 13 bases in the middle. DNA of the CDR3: TGCGCCAGCAGTGTTGTTGCCCGGGCCACTGAAGCTTTCTTT. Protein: CASSVVARATEAFF.

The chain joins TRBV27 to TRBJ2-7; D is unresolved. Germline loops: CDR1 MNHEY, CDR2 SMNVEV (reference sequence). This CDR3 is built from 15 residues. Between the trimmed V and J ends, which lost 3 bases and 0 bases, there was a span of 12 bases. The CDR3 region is CASSFRAHSSYEQYF. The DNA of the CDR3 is TGTGCCAGCAGTTTCCGGGCCCACAGCTCCTACGAGCAGTACTTC.

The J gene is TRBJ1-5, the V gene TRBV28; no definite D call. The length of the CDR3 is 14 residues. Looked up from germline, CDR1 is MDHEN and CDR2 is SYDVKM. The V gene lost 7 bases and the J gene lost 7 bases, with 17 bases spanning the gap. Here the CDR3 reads CASNLDGDEQPQHF. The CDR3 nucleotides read TGTGCCAGCAACCTCGATGGCGACGAACAGCCCCAGCATTTT.

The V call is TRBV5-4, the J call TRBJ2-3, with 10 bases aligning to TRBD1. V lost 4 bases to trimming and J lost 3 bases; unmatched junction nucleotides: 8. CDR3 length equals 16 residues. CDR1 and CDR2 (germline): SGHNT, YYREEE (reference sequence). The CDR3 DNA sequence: TGTGCCAGCAGCCCCGGGACAGGGGAGGGTACAGATACGCAGTATTTT. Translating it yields CASSPGTGEGTDTQYF.

The CDR3 spells CASSSPGQGIHSGANVLTF. CDR3 DNA sequence: TGTGCCAGCAGCTCACCGGGACAGGGGATTCACTCTGGGGCCAACGTCCTGACTTTC. The chain uses TRBV5-4 and TRBJ2-6; 10 bases line up with TRBD1. There are 19 residues in the CDR3. Per the germline V gene, CDR1 is SGHNT and CDR2 is YYREEE (reference sequence). V dropped 3 bases and J dropped 0; count of bases not matched to a gene: 9.

CDR3 DNA: TGTGCCAGCAGTTTAGGACTAGCGGGAGGCACAGGGTACGAGCAGTACTTC. It yields the protein CASSLGLAGGTGYEQYF. The chain recombines TRBV27 with TRBJ2-7, with 14 bases matching TRBD2. V shed 2 bases and J 4 bases; nucleotides not matched to a gene: 7. Germline CDR1 reads MNHEY; CDR2 reads SMNVEV (reference sequence). The CDR3 runs 17 residues.

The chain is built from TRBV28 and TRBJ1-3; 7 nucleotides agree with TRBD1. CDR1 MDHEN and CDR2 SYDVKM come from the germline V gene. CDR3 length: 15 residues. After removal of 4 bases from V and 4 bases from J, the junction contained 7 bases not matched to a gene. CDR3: CASSSPGQSGNTIYF. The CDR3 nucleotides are TGTGCCAGCAGTTCCCCGGGACAGTCCGGAAACACCATATATTTT.

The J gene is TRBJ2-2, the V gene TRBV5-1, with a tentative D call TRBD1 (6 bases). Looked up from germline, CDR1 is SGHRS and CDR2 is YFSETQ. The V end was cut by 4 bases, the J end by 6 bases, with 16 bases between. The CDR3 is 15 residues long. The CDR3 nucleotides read TGCGCCAGCAGCGCTGACAGGTTCCGACCCGGGGAGCTGTTTTTT. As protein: CASSADRFRPGELFF.

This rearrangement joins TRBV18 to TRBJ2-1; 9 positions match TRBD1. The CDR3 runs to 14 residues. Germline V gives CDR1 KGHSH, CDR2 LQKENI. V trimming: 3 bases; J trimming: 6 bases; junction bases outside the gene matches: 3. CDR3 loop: CASSPLDRGNEQFF. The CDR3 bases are TGTGCCAGCTCACCCCTGGACAGGGGCAATGAGCAGTTCTTC.

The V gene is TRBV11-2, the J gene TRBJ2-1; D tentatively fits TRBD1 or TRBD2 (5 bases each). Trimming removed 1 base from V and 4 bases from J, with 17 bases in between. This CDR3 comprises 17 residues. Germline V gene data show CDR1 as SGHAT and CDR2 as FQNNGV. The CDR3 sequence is CASSLVRTGPIYNEQFF. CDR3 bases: TGTGCCAGCAGCTTAGTGAGGACGGGACCCATTTACAATGAGCAGTTCTTC.

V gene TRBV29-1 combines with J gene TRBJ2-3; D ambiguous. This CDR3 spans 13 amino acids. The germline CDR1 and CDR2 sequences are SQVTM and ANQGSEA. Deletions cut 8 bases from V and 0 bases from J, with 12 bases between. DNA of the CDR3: TGCAGCTCAGATTTTTTTAGCACAGATACGCAGTATTTT. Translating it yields CSSDFFSTDTQYF.

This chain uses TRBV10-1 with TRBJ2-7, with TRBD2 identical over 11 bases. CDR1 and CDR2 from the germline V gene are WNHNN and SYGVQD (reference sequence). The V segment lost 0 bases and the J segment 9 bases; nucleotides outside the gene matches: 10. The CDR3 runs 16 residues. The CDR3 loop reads CASSESYSGRAILQYF. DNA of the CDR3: TGCGCCAGCAGTGAGTCGTATAGCGGGAGGGCCATCCTGCAGTACTTC.

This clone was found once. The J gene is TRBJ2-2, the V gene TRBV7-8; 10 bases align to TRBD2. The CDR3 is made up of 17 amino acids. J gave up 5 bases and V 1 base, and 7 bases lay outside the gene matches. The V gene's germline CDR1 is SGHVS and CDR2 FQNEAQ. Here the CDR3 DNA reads TGTGCCAGCAGCTTAGTGGTTAGCGGGAGGACGACCGGGGAGCTGTTTTTT. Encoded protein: CASSLVVSGRTTGELFF.

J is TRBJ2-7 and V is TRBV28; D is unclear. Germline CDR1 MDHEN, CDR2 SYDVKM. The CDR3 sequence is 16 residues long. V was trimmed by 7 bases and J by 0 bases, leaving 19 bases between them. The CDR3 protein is CASTKVIPSSSYEQYF. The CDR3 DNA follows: TGTGCCAGCACTAAGGTCATACCATCGAGCTCCTACGAGCAGTACTTC. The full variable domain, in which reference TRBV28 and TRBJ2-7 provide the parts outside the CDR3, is DVKVTQSSRYLVKRTGEKVFLECVQDMDHENMFWYRQDPGLGLRLIYFSYDVKMKEKGDIPEGYSVSREKKERFSLILESASTNQTSMYLCASTKVIPSSSYEQYFGPGTRLTVT.

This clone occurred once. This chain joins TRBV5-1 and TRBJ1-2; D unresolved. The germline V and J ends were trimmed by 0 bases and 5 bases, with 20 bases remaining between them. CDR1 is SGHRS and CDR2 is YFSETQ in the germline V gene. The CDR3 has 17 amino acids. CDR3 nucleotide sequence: TGCGCCAGCAGCTTGGGGGAACCAGGATCCCAGAGGTATGGCTACACCTTC. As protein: CASSLGEPGSQRYGYTF.

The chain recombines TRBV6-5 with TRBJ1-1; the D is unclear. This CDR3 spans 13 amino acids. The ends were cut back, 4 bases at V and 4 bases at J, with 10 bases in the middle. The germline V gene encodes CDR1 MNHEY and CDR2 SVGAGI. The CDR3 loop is CASSLGRSTEAFF. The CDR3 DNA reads TGTGCCAGCAGTTTGGGCCGAAGCACTGAAGCTTTCTTT.

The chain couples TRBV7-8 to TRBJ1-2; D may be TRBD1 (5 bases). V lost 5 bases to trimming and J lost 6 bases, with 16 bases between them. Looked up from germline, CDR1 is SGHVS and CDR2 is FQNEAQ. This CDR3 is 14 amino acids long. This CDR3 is CASSPRGGTDGYTF. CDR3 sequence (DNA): TGTGCCAGCAGCCCCCGGGGAGGGACGGATGGCTACACCTTC.

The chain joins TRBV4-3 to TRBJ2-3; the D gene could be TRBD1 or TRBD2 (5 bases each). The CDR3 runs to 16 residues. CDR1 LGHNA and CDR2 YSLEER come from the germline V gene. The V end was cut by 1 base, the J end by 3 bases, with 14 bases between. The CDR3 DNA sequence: TGCGCCAGCAGCCAAGTTGGGACCCGCGGGACAGATACGCAGTATTTT. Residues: CASSQVGTRGTDTQYF.

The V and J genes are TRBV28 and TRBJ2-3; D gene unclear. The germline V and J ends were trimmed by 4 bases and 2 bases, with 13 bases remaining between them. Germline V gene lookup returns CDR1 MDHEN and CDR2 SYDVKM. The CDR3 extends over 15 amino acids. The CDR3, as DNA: TGTGCCAGCAGTTCATCCTCTAGGTACACAGATACGCAGTATTTT. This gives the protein CASSSSSRYTDTQYF.

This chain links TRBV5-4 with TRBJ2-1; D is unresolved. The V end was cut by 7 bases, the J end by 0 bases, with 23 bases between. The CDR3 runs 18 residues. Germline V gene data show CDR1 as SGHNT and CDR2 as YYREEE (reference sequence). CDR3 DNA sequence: TGTGCCAGCCTCCCTGACAACAGAATATCTAGCTCCTACAATGAGCAGTTCTTC. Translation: CASLPDNRISSSYNEQFF.

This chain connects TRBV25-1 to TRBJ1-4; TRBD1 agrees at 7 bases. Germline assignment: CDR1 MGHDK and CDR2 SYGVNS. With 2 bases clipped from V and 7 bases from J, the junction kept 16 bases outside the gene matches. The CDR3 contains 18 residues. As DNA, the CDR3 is TGTGCCAGCAGTGAAGGAACAATTACCCGGACAGGTAGTGAAAAACTGTTTTTT. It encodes CASSEGTITRTGSEKLFF. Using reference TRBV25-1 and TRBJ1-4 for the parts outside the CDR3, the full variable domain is EADIYQTPRYLVIGTGKKITLECSQTMGHDKMYWYQQDPGMELHLIHYSYGVNSTEKGDLSSESTVSRIRTEHFPLTLESARPSHTSQYLCASSEGTITRTGSEKLFFGSGTQLSVL.

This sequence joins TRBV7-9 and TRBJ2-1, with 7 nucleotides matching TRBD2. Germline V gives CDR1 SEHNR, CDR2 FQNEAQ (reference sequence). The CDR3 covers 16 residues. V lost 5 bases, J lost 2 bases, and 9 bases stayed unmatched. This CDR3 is CASSRTAGVTYNEQFF. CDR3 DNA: TGTGCCAGCAGCCGAACCGCGGGAGTAACCTACAATGAGCAGTTCTTC.

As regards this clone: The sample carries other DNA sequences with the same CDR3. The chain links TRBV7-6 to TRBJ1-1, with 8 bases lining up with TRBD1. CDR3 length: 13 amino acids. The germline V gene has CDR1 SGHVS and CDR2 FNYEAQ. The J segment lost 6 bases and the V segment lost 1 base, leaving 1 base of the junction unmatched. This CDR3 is CASSLGTGSEAFF. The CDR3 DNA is TGTGCCAGCAGCTTAGGGACAGGGTCTGAAGCTTTCTTT.